The 21 T cell receptor beta chains given below trace back to one sample, sequenced in a study of T cells after yellow fever vaccination (dated by TCRdb to about 2019). This sample's treatment or condition label indicates: live attenuated yellow fever vaccine strain. Library preparation was by 5' RACE. Sequencing was performed on an Illumina NovaSeq 6000. TCRdb's own reprocessing of the public reads used fastp at Q25 and MiXCR and kept productive beta chains. Every distinct CDR3 protein forms one entry, paired with its most common genes and DNA. Counted in this sample were around 340,000 distinct CDR3 sequences; 9.5% to 15% of them appeared once. 2.5% to 4% of the sample lies in the top ten. Sample: CD4+ T cells sorted from PBMCs, taken 15 days after the yellow fever booster vaccination. These receptors were obtained from a man aged 18 to 29 who received the YFV17D yellow fever vaccine.

V gene TRBV13 combines with J gene TRBJ2-3, with D tentatively TRBD1 (5 bases). The CDR3 contains 15 residues. V was trimmed by 3 bases and J by 0 bases, leaving 10 bases between them. Germline V gene data show CDR1 as PRHDT and CDR2 as FYEKMQ (reference sequence). CDR3 coding DNA: TGTGCCAGCAGCTTCAACAGGATTAGCACAGATACGCAGTATTTT. Its protein is CASSFNRISTDTQYF.

This chain connects TRBV28 to TRBJ1-5; 7 bases match TRBD1. The length of the CDR3 is 19 residues. The germline CDR1 and CDR2 sequences are MDHEN and SYDVKM. The V gene end was trimmed by 6 bases and the J gene end by 0 bases; junction bases not matched to a gene: 17. The CDR3 DNA reads as TGTGCCAGCAGGCCCCACAGGGGTAGTGTGGGGTATAGCAATCAGCCCCAGCATTTT. Encoded protein: CASRPHRGSVGYSNQPQHF.

The genes are TRBV18 and TRBJ2-6; D is unresolved. V was trimmed by 1 base and J by 5 bases, leaving 0 bases between them. CDR1 is KGHSH and CDR2 is LQKENI in the germline V gene. The CDR3 runs to 12 residues. CDR3 DNA: TGTGCCAGCTCACCACGGGCCAACGTCCTGACTTTC. Translation gives CASSPRANVLTF.

The V and J genes are TRBV4-3 and TRBJ2-3, with D possibly being TRBD1 or TRBD2 (5 bases each). Germline CDR1 is LGHNA and CDR2 is YSLEER. V lost 1 base to trimming and J lost 1 base, with 12 bases between them. CDR3 length equals 16 residues. CDR3 bases: TGCGCCAGCAGCCAAGGCCCCGGGGCCGGCACAGATACGCAGTATTTT. Protein product: CASSQGPGAGTDTQYF.

With respect to this clonotype: One end of the junction fails to match germline, which may point to a read error. J is TRBJ2-5 and V is TRBV7-7; 10 bases agree with TRBD2. Germline assignment: CDR1 SSHAT and CDR2 FNYEAQ (reference sequence). The CDR3 totals 16 residues. The CDR3 spells CASSFGGLAGEETQYF. In nucleotides, the CDR3 is TGTGCTAGCAGCTTCGGCGGGCTAGCGGGGGAAGAGACCCAGTACTTC. The full variable domain, rest sourced from reference TRBV7-7 and TRBJ2-5, is GAGVSQSPRYKVTKRGQDVTLRCDPISSHATLYWYQQALGQGPEFLTYFNYEAQPDKSGLPSDRFSAERPEGSISTLTIQRTEQRDSAMYRCASSFGGLAGEETQYFGPGTRLLVL.

This clonotype was observed a handful of times. The gene calls are TRBV18 and TRBJ1-3; TRBD1 agrees at 10 bases. Germline CDR1 reads KGHSH; CDR2 reads LQKENI. With V trimmed by 3 bases and J by 2 bases, 4 bases remained unmatched. CDR3 length: 16 residues. CDR3 coding DNA: TGTGCCAGCTCACCTTCCGGGACAGGGGCTGGAAACACCATATATTTT. This gives the protein CASSPSGTGAGNTIYF.

The J gene is TRBJ2-6, the V gene TRBV7-2, with 8 bases matching TRBD1. V lost 9 bases to trimming and J lost 1 base; unmatched junction nucleotides: 5. This CDR3 is built from 15 residues. The germline gives CDR1 SGHTA, CDR2 FQGNSA. Here the CDR3 reads CARPRTGSGANVLTF. CDR3 sequence (DNA): TGTGCCAGACCGAGGACAGGGTCTGGGGCCAACGTCCTGACTTTC. The full variable domain, its missing parts supplied by reference TRBV7-2 and TRBJ2-6, is GAGVSQSPSNKVTEKGKDVELRCDPISGHTALYWYRQSLGQGLEFLIYFQGNSAPDKSGLPSDRFSAERTGGSVSTLTIQRTQQEDSAVYLCARPRTGSGANVLTFGAGSRLTVL.

The J gene is TRBJ1-1, the V gene TRBV4-2; possible D gene TRBD1, 6 bases. The V gene's germline CDR1 is LGHNA and CDR2 YNFKEQ. The CDR3 runs 14 residues. V dropped 1 base and J dropped 6 bases, with 12 bases sitting between them. This chain's CDR3 is CASSQVDRQPEAFF. As DNA, the CDR3 is TGTGCCAGCAGCCAAGTGGACAGACAACCTGAAGCTTTCTTT.

CDR3 protein: CSARSWQGDGELFF. The DNA for the CDR3 is TGCAGTGCTAGATCTTGGCAGGGAGACGGGGAGCTGTTTTTT. The chain employs TRBV20-1 and TRBJ2-2; D may match TRBD1 or TRBD2 (5 bases each). Trimming left V 2 bases short and J 7 bases short, with 14 bases between. This CDR3 contains 14 residues. CDR1 and CDR2 from the germline V gene are DFQATT and SNEGSKA (reference sequence).

CDR3 DNA sequence: TGTGCCTGGAGTGGGGGTATAGGAAACACTGAAGCTTTCTTT. Protein: CAWSGGIGNTEAFF. The chain links TRBV30 to TRBJ1-1, with unresolved D. Germline V gene sequence: CDR1 GTSNPN, CDR2 SVGIG (reference sequence). The germline V and J ends were trimmed by 1 base and 2 bases, with 11 bases remaining between them. There are 14 residues in the CDR3.

Here the CDR3 reads CASSQETGRLPDSYEQYF. CDR3 bases: TGCGCCAGCAGCCAAGAGACGGGCAGGCTTCCCGATTCCTACGAGCAGTACTTC. The chain recombines TRBV4-1 with TRBJ2-7, with D hard to call. Germline V lookup: CDR1 MGHRA, CDR2 YSYEKL. This CDR3 has 18 amino acids. The ends were cut back, 0 bases at V and 1 base at J, with 19 bases in the middle.

Only a few counts were recorded for this clonotype. The gene calls are TRBV6-1 and TRBJ2-7, with TRBD2 matching over 10 bases. The CDR3 has 14 residues. Germline V gives CDR1 MNHNS, CDR2 SASEGT. With V trimmed by 2 bases and J by 4 bases, 2 bases remained unmatched. CDR3 region: CASSESGGAYEQYF. CDR3 coding DNA: TGTGCCAGCAGTGAAAGCGGGGGGGCTTACGAGCAGTACTTC.

This clonotype showed up just a few times. The chain combines TRBV30 with TRBJ2-5; D call uncertain. Trimming cost V 1 base and J 0 bases, with 9 bases left between them. The CDR3 is 14 residues long. Germline lookup yields CDR1 GTSNPN and CDR2 SVGIG (reference sequence). CDR3 DNA: TGTGCCTGGAGTGGAAAGACCAACCAAGAGACCCAGTACTTC. This codes for CAWSGKTNQETQYF. The full variable domain, rest sourced from reference TRBV30 and TRBJ2-5, is SQTIHQWPATLVQPVGSPLSLECTVEGTSNPNLYWYRQAAGRGLQLLFYSVGIGQISSEVPQNLSASRPQDRQFILSSKKLLLSDSGFYLCAWSGKTNQETQYFGPGTRLLVL.

CDR3 coding DNA: TGCGCCAGCAGCTTGGGGGGCAGGGTGGACGAGCAGTACGTC. This encodes CASSLGGRVDEQYV. The chain employs TRBV5-1 and TRBJ2-7, with D possibly matching TRBD1 (5 bases). The CDR3 covers 14 residues. Germline lookup yields CDR1 SGHRS and CDR2 YFSETQ. V lost 0 bases and J 5 bases, leaving 12 bases between the germline ends.

This rearrangement joins TRBV9 to TRBJ1-2; D unclear. The length of the CDR3 is 14 residues. Trimming removed 0 bases at V and 6 bases at J, with 12 bases between. Germline V CDR1 and CDR2: SGDLS, YYNGEE. The CDR3 nucleotides read TGTGCCAGCAGCGTAGCGGTACAGCCGGATGGCTACACCTTC. Its protein product is CASSVAVQPDGYTF.

This chain connects TRBV11-2 to TRBJ1-2; D is undetermined. V was clipped by 5 bases and J by 7 bases, with 11 bases between them. CDR1 and CDR2 from the germline V gene are SGHAT and FQNNGV. This CDR3 is built from 12 residues. The chain's CDR3 is CASSPAGSGYTF. The CDR3 DNA sequence: TGTGCCAGCAGCCCCGCCGGGAGTGGCTACACCTTC.

This clonotype has just a few counts. This chain joins TRBV20-1 and TRBJ2-1; D perhaps matches TRBD1 (6 bases). Germline values: CDR1 DFQATT, CDR2 SNEGSKA (reference sequence). The V end was cut by 2 bases, the J end by 7 bases, with 12 bases between. This CDR3 spans 13 amino acids. CDR3 in DNA: TGCAGTGCTAGACTCACAGGGTTGAATGAGCAGTTCTTC. Its translation: CSARLTGLNEQFF.

V and J are TRBV24-1 and TRBJ2-2; 8 nucleotides agree with TRBD1. J gave up 7 bases and V 2 bases, and 11 bases lay outside the gene matches. The germline gives CDR1 KGHDR, CDR2 SFDVKD. This CDR3 contains 17 residues. CDR3 sequence (DNA): TGTGCCACCAGTGATTCGGGCCCGGACAGGGTATTCGGGGAGCTGTTTTTT. Amino acid sequence: CATSDSGPDRVFGELFF.

The V call is TRBV20-1, the J call TRBJ1-5; D remains ambiguous. V lost 2 bases and J 0 bases, leaving 5 bases between the germline ends. Germline V gene lookup returns CDR1 DFQATT and CDR2 SNEGSKA (reference sequence). The CDR3 has 13 amino acids. Here the CDR3 DNA reads TGCAGTGCTAGAATGAATAGCAATCAGCCCCAGCATTTT. Protein sequence: CSARMNSNQPQHF.

In its sample, this clonotype was seen a few times. The V call is TRBV13, the J call TRBJ2-2; D unresolved. The V gene lost 5 bases and the J gene lost 4 bases, with 11 bases spanning the gap. The CDR3 has 14 amino acids. Germline CDR1 reads PRHDT; CDR2 reads FYEKMQ (reference sequence). The CDR3 DNA is TGTGCCAGCAGCCGGGCCCCGGGCACCGGGGAGCTGTTTTTT. It encodes CASSRAPGTGELFF.

The chain links TRBV7-2 to TRBJ2-5; 8 bases are shared with TRBD2. The CDR3 runs to 13 residues. Germline lookup yields CDR1 SGHTA and CDR2 FQGNSA. V lost 8 bases, J lost 1 base, and 3 bases stayed unmatched. CDR3 nucleotides: TGTGCCAGCGGAGGGACTAGCCAAGAGACCCAGTACTTC. It is translated as CASGGTSQETQYF.